This TCR beta chain derives from a study of T cell responses to AZD1222 COVID-19 vaccine. General study findings and limits: Among AZD1222 vaccinees, only six were seropositive at baseline. Females outnumbered males among donors, who were mostly white British; clonal diversity was possibly underestimated. Repertoire sampling was restricted to post-peak T cell response timepoints. Spike-specific TCR breadth and depth went up after people got two AZD1222 doses.

Concerning this clone: Antigen unknown.

Profiled with immunoSEQ multiplex PCR; TCRdb holds only in-frame clones, not every one. This sample carries 200,000 to 250,000 clones, approximately 94% of them seen once, and the ten largest clones take roughly 1%. Germline-derived CDR1 and CDR2 are MNHEY and SVGAGI. Deletions cut 6 bases from V and 4 bases from J, with 13 bases between. This CDR3 has 15 residues. This receptor was identified in an adult in good health. The sample was peripheral blood, taken on day 0 of MenACWY control vaccination. The chain links TRBV6-5 to TRBJ1-6, with D maybe TRBD1 (6 bases). The CDR3 is CASSAGTRYNSPLHF. DNA of the CDR3: TGTGCCAGCAGCGCCGGGACAAGATATAATTCACCCCTCCACTTT.